This T cell receptor beta chain was identified in a study of sequential checkpoint blockade in melanoma. On the study more broadly: Arm A got nivolumab then ipilimumab; arm B the reverse, 1:1. Maintenance nivolumab came after either treatment sequence.

Treatment reported: randomized to nivolumab then ipilimumab (arm A) or the reverse (arm B). None of the patients previously received DNA-damaging chemotherapy. From thawed PBMCs, live CD3+CD8+ cells negative for CD19 and CD56 were sorted. Trimming removed 0 bases from V and 3 bases from J, with 5 bases in between. Germline values: CDR1 MNHEY, CDR2 SMNVEV (reference sequence). The CDR3 has 14 residues. Method: immunoSEQ multiplex PCR; TCRdb's copy keeps in-frame clones and lacks some. Among tens of thousands of clones listed, 86% were seen once. The origin of this receptor is a human donor with melanoma. V usage is TRBV27 and J usage is TRBJ2-2; no reliable D call. The sample consisted of CD8+ T cells sorted from blood (inferred from file names), taken from a patient given nivolumab and ipilimumab in sequence. CDR3 sequence (DNA): TGTGCCAGCAGTTTATCAAGCTACACCGGGGAGCTGTTTTTT. Encoded protein: CASSLSSYTGELFF.